These T cell receptor beta chains were read from a single sample in a study of blood T cell repertoires in COVID-19. Only in-frame clones appear in the TCRdb table, and some are missing; sequencing was by immunoSEQ multiplex PCR. The sample has about 280,000 clones, 83% seen once. The sequenced material came from peripheral blood. These receptors originate from a woman aged 45-65 years who had recovered from COVID-19. The CDR3 runs from the conserved cysteine through the conserved F or W. A D gene is named only where the DNA matches it firmly. Only part of the rows carry a size: once, few, many, or a class if the clone is expanded.

d_call: .
v_call: TRBV9
clone_size: .
j_call: TRBJ2-1
cdr3_aa: CASSVGTRLMDEQFF
cdr3_nt: TGTGCCAGCAGCGTAGGGACTCGCCTTATGGATGAGCAGTTCTTC

d_call: .
v_call: TRBV10-2
clone_size: .
j_call: TRBJ2-7
cdr3_aa: CASSDRVYEQYF
cdr3_nt: TGCGCCAGCAGTGACCGAGTTTACGAGCAGTACTTC

d_call: .
v_call: TRBV9
clone_size: .
j_call: TRBJ2-3
cdr3_aa: CASSVLAEHSTDTQYF
cdr3_nt: TGTGCCAGCAGCGTCTTAGCGGAGCATAGCACAGATACGCAGTATTTT

d_call: .
v_call: TRBV21-1
clone_size: .
j_call: TRBJ1-1
cdr3_aa: CASSWWTGAMNTEAFF
cdr3_nt: TGTGCCAGCAGCTGGTGGACAGGGGCTATGAACACTGAAGCTTTCTTT

d_call: .
v_call: TRBV9
clone_size: .
j_call: TRBJ1-4
cdr3_aa: CASSVMAGHNEKLFF
cdr3_nt: TGTGCCAGCAGCGTAATGGCAGGGCATAATGAAAAACTGTTTTTT

d_call: .
v_call: TRBV28
clone_size: .
j_call: TRBJ2-3
cdr3_aa: CASSSSLDTQYF
cdr3_nt: TGTGCCAGCAGTTCCTCCCTAGATACGCAGTATTTT

d_call: .
v_call: TRBV7-2
clone_size: .
j_call: TRBJ2-1
cdr3_aa: CASSLRGLRNEQFF
cdr3_nt: TGTGCCAGCAGCTTAAGGGGACTGAGAAATGAGCAGTTCTTC

d_call: .
v_call: TRBV28
clone_size: .
j_call: TRBJ2-3
cdr3_aa: CASSTPLRGDTQYF
cdr3_nt: TGTGCCAGCAGTACACCCCTGAGAGGGGATACGCAGTATTTT

d_call: .
v_call: TRBV10-3
clone_size: .
j_call: TRBJ2-7
cdr3_aa: CAISDLGAGTLYEQYF
cdr3_nt: TGTGCCATCAGTGATCTAGGGGCCGGGACACTCTACGAGCAGTACTTC

d_call: .
v_call: TRBV28
clone_size: .
j_call: TRBJ1-5
cdr3_aa: CASSLEFGGYSNQPQHF
cdr3_nt: TGTGCCAGCAGTTTAGAGTTCGGGGGATATAGCAATCAGCCCCAGCATTTT

d_call: .
v_call: TRBV11-2
clone_size: .
j_call: TRBJ1-2
cdr3_aa: CASSLSPGNYGYTF
cdr3_nt: TGTGCCAGCAGCTTGAGTCCGGGAAACTATGGCTACACCTTC

d_call: .
v_call: TRBV4-2
clone_size: .
j_call: TRBJ2-7
cdr3_aa: CASSQDLALEDRGYEQYF
cdr3_nt: TGTGCCAGCAGCCAAGATCTTGCGTTAGAGGACAGAGGGTACGAGCAGTACTTC

d_call: TRBD1
v_call: TRBV6-5
clone_size: .
j_call: TRBJ1-4
cdr3_aa: CASRQGTGRIEKLFF
cdr3_nt: TGTGCCAGCCGACAGGGGACAGGGAGAATTGAAAAACTGTTTTTT

d_call: .
v_call: TRBV6-5
clone_size: .
j_call: TRBJ1-1
cdr3_aa: CASSYGTRINTEAFF
cdr3_nt: TGTGCCAGCAGTTACGGGACACGGATTAACACTGAAGCTTTCTTT

d_call: TRBD1
v_call: TRBV9
clone_size: .
j_call: TRBJ1-2
cdr3_aa: CASSAHGQGENTF
cdr3_nt: TGTGCCAGCAGCGCGCACGGACAGGGAGAAAACACCTTC

d_call: TRBD1
v_call: TRBV4-1
clone_size: .
j_call: TRBJ1-2
cdr3_aa: CASSQRADRDYGYTF
cdr3_nt: TGCGCCAGCAGCCAAAGGGCTGACAGGGACTATGGCTACACCTTC

d_call: TRBD1
v_call: TRBV11-2
clone_size: once
j_call: TRBJ2-2
cdr3_aa: CASSLRTGGAPTGELFF
cdr3_nt: TGTGCCAGCAGCCTAAGGACAGGGGGCGCCCCCACCGGGGAGCTGTTTTTT

d_call: .
v_call: TRBV9
clone_size: .
j_call: TRBJ1-2
cdr3_aa: CASSVESQAYYGYTF
cdr3_nt: TGTGCCAGCAGCGTAGAGAGCCAGGCCTACTATGGCTACACCTTC

d_call: TRBD1
v_call: TRBV20-1
clone_size: .
j_call: TRBJ2-7
cdr3_aa: CSASSSHRGTAYEQYF
cdr3_nt: TGCAGTGCTAGTTCGTCCCACAGGGGGACAGCCTACGAGCAGTACTTC

d_call: .
v_call: TRBV15
clone_size: .
j_call: TRBJ1-2
cdr3_aa: CATSRGSGNGGGYTF
cdr3_nt: TGTGCCACCAGCAGAGGATCGGGTAACGGCGGGGGCTACACCTTC

d_call: TRBD1
v_call: TRBV6-4
clone_size: .
j_call: TRBJ2-2
cdr3_aa: CASRTGESTGELFF
cdr3_nt: TGTGCCAGCCGGACAGGGGAGAGCACCGGGGAGCTGTTTTTT

d_call: TRBD1
v_call: TRBV19
clone_size: few
j_call: TRBJ1-2
cdr3_aa: CASSDPGTGGLNYGYTF
cdr3_nt: TGTGCCAGTAGTGACCCCGGGACAGGGGGGCTTAACTATGGCTACACCTTC

d_call: TRBD1
v_call: TRBV19
clone_size: .
j_call: TRBJ2-7
cdr3_aa: CASSPLGTGSTYEQYF
cdr3_nt: TGTGCCAGTAGTCCCCTGGGGACAGGGAGCACCTACGAGCAGTACTTC

d_call: .
v_call: TRBV18
clone_size: .
j_call: TRBJ2-6
cdr3_aa: CASSANSGANVLTF
cdr3_nt: TGTGCCAGCTCGGCAAACTCTGGGGCCAACGTCCTGACTTTC

d_call: .
v_call: TRBV5-4
clone_size: .
j_call: TRBJ2-5
cdr3_aa: CASSLELATTSYF
cdr3_nt: TGTGCCAGCAGCTTGGAACTAGCCACTACTTCTTACTTC

d_call: TRBD1
v_call: TRBV25-1
clone_size: .
j_call: TRBJ2-3
cdr3_aa: CASRGAGQGPDTQYF
cdr3_nt: TGTGCCAGCAGGGGGGCGGGACAGGGGCCAGATACGCAGTATTTT

d_call: .
v_call: TRBV6-6
clone_size: .
j_call: TRBJ1-3
cdr3_aa: CASTQGQGTGNTIYF
cdr3_nt: TGTGCCAGCACCCAGGGGCAGGGGACAGGAAACACCATATATTTT

d_call: TRBD1
v_call: TRBV6-5
clone_size: .
j_call: TRBJ1-2
cdr3_aa: CASSYKDRGYGYTF
cdr3_nt: TGTGCCAGCAGTTACAAGGACAGGGGGTATGGCTACACCTTC

d_call: .
v_call: TRBV7-3
clone_size: .
j_call: TRBJ2-5
cdr3_aa: CASSGGSMETQYF
cdr3_nt: TGTGCCAGCAGCGGAGGGAGCATGGAGACCCAGTACTTC

d_call: TRBD1
v_call: TRBV19
clone_size: .
j_call: TRBJ1-6
cdr3_aa: CASTPGQESSPLHF
cdr3_nt: TGTGCCAGTACCCCGGGACAGGAATCTTCACCCCTCCACTTT

d_call: .
v_call: TRBV25-1
clone_size: .
j_call: TRBJ2-7
cdr3_aa: CASSGYDRGYEQYF
cdr3_nt: TGTGCCAGCAGTGGGTACGACAGAGGCTACGAGCAGTACTTC

d_call: .
v_call: TRBV5-1
clone_size: .
j_call: TRBJ1-1
cdr3_aa: CASSLVAGENTEAFF
cdr3_nt: TGCGCCAGCAGCTTGGTTGCAGGGGAAAACACTGAAGCTTTCTTT

d_call: .
v_call: TRBV3-1/TRBV3-2
clone_size: .
j_call: TRBJ1-5
cdr3_aa: CASSQASGINQHF
cdr3_nt: TGTGCCAGCAGCCAAGCCTCGGGGATTAACCAGCATTTT

d_call: TRBD1
v_call: TRBV7-2
clone_size: .
j_call: TRBJ1-2
cdr3_aa: CASTTGGSYGYTF
cdr3_nt: TGTGCCAGCACCACAGGGGGATCCTATGGCTACACCTTC

d_call: .
v_call: TRBV11-1
clone_size: .
j_call: TRBJ2-3
cdr3_aa: CASSVRTLSDTQYF
cdr3_nt: TGTGCCAGCAGCGTTAGGACTTTATCGGATACGCAGTATTTT

d_call: TRBD2
v_call: TRBV6-2/TRBV6-3
clone_size: .
j_call: TRBJ2-2
cdr3_aa: CASSYALLAGKDTGELFF
cdr3_nt: TGTGCCAGCAGTTATGCCCTGCTAGCGGGGAAGGACACCGGGGAGCTGTTTTTT

d_call: TRBD2
v_call: TRBV5-4
clone_size: once
j_call: TRBJ2-7
cdr3_aa: CASSGGLAGSEQYF
cdr3_nt: TGTGCCAGCAGCGGCGGACTAGCGGGATCCGAGCAGTACTTC

d_call: TRBD2
v_call: TRBV18
clone_size: .
j_call: TRBJ2-1
cdr3_aa: CASSPPSGTYNEQFF
cdr3_nt: TGTGCCAGCTCACCACCGAGCGGGACCTACAATGAGCAGTTCTTC